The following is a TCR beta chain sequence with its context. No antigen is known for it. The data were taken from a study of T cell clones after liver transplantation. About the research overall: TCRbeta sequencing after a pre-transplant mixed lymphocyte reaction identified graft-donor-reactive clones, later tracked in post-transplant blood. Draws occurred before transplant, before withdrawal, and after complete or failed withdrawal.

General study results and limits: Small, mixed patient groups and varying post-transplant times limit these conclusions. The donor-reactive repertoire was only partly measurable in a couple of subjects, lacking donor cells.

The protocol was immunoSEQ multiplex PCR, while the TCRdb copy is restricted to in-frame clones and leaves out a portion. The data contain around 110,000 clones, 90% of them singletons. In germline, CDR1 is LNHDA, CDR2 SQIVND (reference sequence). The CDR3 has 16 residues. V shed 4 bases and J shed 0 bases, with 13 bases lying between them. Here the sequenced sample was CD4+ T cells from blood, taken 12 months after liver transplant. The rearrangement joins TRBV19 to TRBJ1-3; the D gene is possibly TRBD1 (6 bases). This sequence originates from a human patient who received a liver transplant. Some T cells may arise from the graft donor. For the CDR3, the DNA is TGTGCCAGTAGTAGGAGTGGGGGCCTCTCTGGAAACACCATATATTTT. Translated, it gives CASSRSGGLSGNTIYF.